The clone carrying this T cell receptor (beta chain) was seen only a few times. Its antigen is as yet unknown. The sample comes from a study of CD8+CD57+ T cells in acquired aplastic anemia. Study at large: Across the sorted CD4+ and CD8+ cells, DNA amounts averaged roughly 3 ug.

TCR beta VDJ combinations and CDR3 sequences were profiled from genomic DNA. One entry per CDR3 protein, called by TCRdb with MiXCR from the reads. The table includes under 350,000 distinct CDR3 sequences, about 50% detected once. This CDR3 is built from 15 residues. Germline CDR1 reads KGHDR; CDR2 reads SFDVKD. V gave up 5 bases and J gave up 8 bases, with 20 bases separating them. Before being chosen for sequencing, patients had shown CD8+CD57+ cell expansion by flow cytometry. Blood samples were obtained from patients who had received no prior therapy. General study points: Patients and controls shared twenty-nine CD8+ CDR3 sequences, highly expressed in patients.

The J gene is TRBJ1-2, the V gene TRBV24-1; a possible D gene is TRBD1 (5 bases). The sequence came from a human donor with aplastic anemia. The source material was sorted CD4+, CD8+, or CD8+CD57+ T cells (not recorded which) from PBMCs. The CDR3 sequence: CATSGTRQTAGGYTF. CDR3 sequence (DNA): TGTGCCACCAGTGGTACCAGACAGACTGCCGGGGGCTACACCTTC.